The clone carrying this T cell receptor beta chain was observed a handful of times. What it binds is unknown. This entry comes from a study of T-cell memory formation after mild COVID-19. Study context: Among the donors, TCR clusters were largely specific to each donor. Points from the study as a whole: Some clones that responded were present in memory (sampled pre-infection), which suggests cross-reactive memory joined. Balance between CD4 and CD8 was seen in clones contracting day 15 to 85, and a CD4+ lean was seen in later expanders.

TCR alpha and TCR beta cDNA libraries carrying sample barcodes and UMIs were produced by 5'RACE using constant-segment primers. TCRdb reanalysed the 5' RACE reads using MiXCR and keeps one entry per CDR3 protein. The sample holds roughly 180,000 distinct CDR3 sequences, approximately 17% seen once. The V gene's germline CDR1 is MDHEN and CDR2 SYDVKM. There are 13 residues in the CDR3. J lost 4 bases, V lost 6 bases, and 4 bases had no gene match. Sequences were obtained from PBMCs or a T cell subset sorted from them (not recorded which). The receptor comes from a man aged 18-30 years who had mild COVID-19 (a few samples of this study predate the infection). Cell type and time point are not known. The rearrangement uses TRBV28 and TRBJ1-1, with 8 bases fitting TRBD1. CDR3 residues: CASRQGVATEAFF. The CDR3 DNA reads as TGTGCCAGCAGACAGGGGGTCGCCACTGAAGCTTTCTTT.